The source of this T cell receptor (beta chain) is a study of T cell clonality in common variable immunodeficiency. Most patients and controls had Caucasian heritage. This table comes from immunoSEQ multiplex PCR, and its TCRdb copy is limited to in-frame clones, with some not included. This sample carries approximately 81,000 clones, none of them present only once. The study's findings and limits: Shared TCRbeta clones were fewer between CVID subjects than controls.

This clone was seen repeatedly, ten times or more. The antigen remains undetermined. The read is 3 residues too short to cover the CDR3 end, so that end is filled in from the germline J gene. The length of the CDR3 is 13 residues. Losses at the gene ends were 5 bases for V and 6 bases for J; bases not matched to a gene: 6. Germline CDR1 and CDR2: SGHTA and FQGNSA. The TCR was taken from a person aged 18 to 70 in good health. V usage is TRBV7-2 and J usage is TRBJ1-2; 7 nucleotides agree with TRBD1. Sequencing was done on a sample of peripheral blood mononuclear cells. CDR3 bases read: TGTGCCAGCAGCCGCGACAGGGTGGATGGC. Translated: CASSRDRVDG. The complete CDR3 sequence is CASSRDRVDGYTF.